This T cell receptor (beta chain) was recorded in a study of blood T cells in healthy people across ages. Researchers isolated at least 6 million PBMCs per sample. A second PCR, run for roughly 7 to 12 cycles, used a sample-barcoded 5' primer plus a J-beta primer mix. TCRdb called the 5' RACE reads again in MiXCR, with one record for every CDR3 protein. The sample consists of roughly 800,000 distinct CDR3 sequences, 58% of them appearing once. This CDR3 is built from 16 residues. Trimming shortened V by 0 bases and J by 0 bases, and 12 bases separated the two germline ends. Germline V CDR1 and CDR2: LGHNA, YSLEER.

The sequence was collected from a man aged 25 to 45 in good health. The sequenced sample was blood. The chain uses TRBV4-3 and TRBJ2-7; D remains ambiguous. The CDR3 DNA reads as TGCGCCAGCAGCCAAGATTACAAACCGAGCTCCTACGAGCAGTACTTC. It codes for CASSQDYKPSSYEQYF.